Below, 23 T cell receptor beta chains from the same sample are listed, as sequenced in a study of Graves' ophthalmopathy and Graves' hyperthyroidism. Amplification of TCR beta CDR3 regions used RNA transcripts. Second-round multiplex PCR came after first-round RT-PCR with HTBI primers. TCRdb processed the multiplex PCR reads anew with MiXCR; each CDR3 protein has one entry. The data contain 200,000 to 250,000 distinct CDR3 sequences, around a fifth of them singletons. The specimen was peripheral blood. These receptors were collected from a woman between 50 and 59 years old with Graves' ophthalmopathy.

In its sample, this clonotype was seen many times. The chain recombines TRBV13 with TRBJ2-3, with TRBD2 matching 8 bases. J gave up 2 bases and V 8 bases, and 9 bases lay outside the gene matches. The CDR3 length is 15 residues. Germline values: CDR1 PRHDT, CDR2 FYEKMQ (reference sequence). The CDR3 sequence: CASLFRGGPTDTQYF. DNA of the CDR3: TGTGCCAGCCTATTCCGGGGGGGGCCCACAGATACGCAGTATTTT.

This chain links TRBV6-2 or TRBV6-3 with TRBJ2-2; TRBD2 is a possible D gene (6 bases). V was trimmed by 5 bases and J by 3 bases, leaving 7 bases between them. The CDR3 runs to 13 residues. Germline lookup yields CDR1 MNHEY and CDR2 SVGEGT. The CDR3 DNA reads TGTGCCAGCAGTGCTAGCGACACCGGGGAGCTGTTTTTT. Encoded protein: CASSASDTGELFF.

The chain links TRBV5-1 to TRBJ2-7; 9 bases fit TRBD1. The J segment lost 0 bases and the V segment lost 4 bases, leaving 8 bases of the junction unmatched. Germline V gives CDR1 SGHRS, CDR2 YFSETQ. The CDR3 length is 16 residues. DNA of the CDR3: TGCGCCAGCAGCGTCAGTCTGGACAGGGGCTCCTACGAGCAGTACTTC. This translates into CASSVSLDRGSYEQYF.

The V gene is TRBV6-5, the J gene TRBJ1-6; no firm D call. From germline, CDR1 is MNHEY and CDR2 SVGAGI. The CDR3 is made up of 15 amino acids. Trimming removed 2 bases from V and 8 bases from J, with 13 bases in between. CDR3 bases: TGTGCCAGCAGTTACGGCCTAGGAGCCGATTCACCCCTCCACTTT. Protein product: CASSYGLGADSPLHF.

The rearrangement uses TRBV12-3 or TRBV12-4 and TRBJ2-7, with 9 bases fitting TRBD1. The length of the CDR3 is 15 residues. After removal of 7 bases from V and 7 bases from J, the junction contained 14 bases not matched to a gene. The CDR3 sequence: CASTSGTGRGHEQYF. CDR3 sequence (DNA): TGTGCCAGCACCAGCGGGACAGGGAGGGGGCATGAGCAGTACTTC.

This clonotype has only a few counts. A read error is possible here, since a much larger clone lies one base away. This sequence joins TRBV12-3 or TRBV12-4 and TRBJ2-2, with D unclear. The CDR3 extends over 14 amino acids. Trimming took 3 bases from V and 6 from J, leaving 11 bases between them. CDR3 sequence: CASSLGTGPGELFF. The CDR3 coding sequence is TGTGCCAGCAGTTTGGGTACTGGGCCCGGGGAGCTGTTTTTT.

Regarding this clonotype: Compared with germline, one end of the junction differs, possibly owing to a read error. The gene calls are TRBV4-1 and TRBJ2-7, with D possibly TRBD2 on 6 matching bases. CDR3 length: 15 amino acids. Looked up from germline, CDR1 is MGHRA and CDR2 is YSYEKL. CDR3 loop: CASSLLKGSDYEQCF. CDR3 DNA sequence: TGCGCCAGCAGCCTATTAAAAGGGTCGGACTACGAGCAGTGCTTC.

This clonotype has at least ten counts. The V and J genes are TRBV6-1 and TRBJ2-7, with D perhaps matching TRBD2 (6 bases). There are 15 residues in the CDR3. Trimming stripped 6 bases from V and 2 bases from J, with 17 bases between. CDR1 and CDR2 (germline): MNHNS, SASEGT. CDR3 DNA sequence: TGTGCCAGCAGGCGCTCGGGACTTTCTCCCTACGAGCAGTACTTC. Its translation is CASRRSGLSPYEQYF.

The rearrangement joins TRBV6-1 to TRBJ2-2; 7 bases map to TRBD1. The junction had 9 bases not matched to a gene; V was cut back by 5 bases and J by 6 bases. The germline CDR1 and CDR2 sequences are MNHNS and SASEGT. The CDR3 has 15 residues. CDR3 in amino acids: CASSRGQASSGELFF. In DNA, the CDR3 is TGTGCCAGCAGTCGAGGACAGGCTTCATCCGGGGAGCTGTTTTTT.

This clonotype was seen many times. One junction end does not reproduce the germline sequence, and a read error may be involved. The chain recombines TRBV12-3 or TRBV12-4 with TRBJ2-5; D uncertain. CDR3 length equals 13 residues. This CDR3 reads CASSSVGQGTQYF. The CDR3 DNA reads TGTGCCAGCAGTTCGGTTGGCCAAGGGACCCAGTACTTC.

The chain is built from TRBV6-1 and TRBJ1-1, with 10 nucleotides matching TRBD1. The CDR3 totals 14 residues. Per the germline V gene, CDR1 is MNHNS and CDR2 is SASEGT. Trimming took 7 bases from V and 7 from J; bases not matched to a gene: 9. CDR3 nucleotide sequence: TGTGCCAGCAAGTCGACAGGGGGCGAGTATGAAGCTTTCTTT. Amino acids: CASKSTGGEYEAFF.

The chain's CDR3 is CASSSGQGLNTEAFF. As DNA, the CDR3 is TGCGCCAGCAGCTCGGGACAGGGATTGAACACTGAAGCTTTCTTT. The J gene is TRBJ1-1, the V gene TRBV5-1, with TRBD1 matching over 9 bases. The V gene's germline CDR1 is SGHRS and CDR2 YFSETQ. Unmatched junction bases numbered 3, after V lost 3 bases and J lost 0 bases. The CDR3 covers 15 residues.

This clonotype has ten or more counts. The chain joins TRBV2 to TRBJ2-7; TRBD1 aligns across 10 bases. Per the germline V gene, CDR1 is SNHLY and CDR2 is FYNNEI. V trimming: 5 bases; J trimming: 3 bases; junction bases outside the gene matches: 7. The CDR3 has 15 amino acids. The CDR3 DNA reads TGTGCCAGCAGTCTCGGACAGGGGGTCTTCTACGAGCAGTACTTC. Residues: CASSLGQGVFYEQYF.

This clonotype was observed once. The chain carries TRBV12-3 or TRBV12-4 and TRBJ2-5; the match to TRBD1 covers 8 bases. V trimming: 6 bases; J trimming: 4 bases; junction bases outside the gene matches: 7. The CDR3 has 14 residues. In DNA form, the CDR3 reads TGTGCCAGCAGCCCAGGACAGGGCGGAGAGACCCAGTACTTC. Amino acid sequence: CASSPGQGGETQYF.

This clonotype was found many times. V is TRBV20-1 and J is TRBJ1-1, with D unclear. The CDR3 runs 10 residues. The V end was cut by 5 bases, the J end by 8 bases, with 9 bases between. Germline CDR1 DFQATT, CDR2 SNEGSKA (reference sequence). CDR3 protein: CSAPITEAFF. The CDR3 DNA is TGCAGTGCTCCAATCACGGAAGCTTTCTTT.

This clonotype was seen only a few times. V gene TRBV5-4 combines with J gene TRBJ2-2, with D perhaps matching TRBD2 (5 bases). Germline loops: CDR1 SGHNT, CDR2 YYREEE (reference sequence). Between the trimmed V and J ends, which lost 0 bases and 7 bases, there was a span of 13 bases. The CDR3 loop spans 15 amino acids. The CDR3 loop reads CASSLDRAGVGELFF. In DNA, the CDR3 is TGTGCCAGCAGCTTGGATAGGGCCGGGGTCGGGGAGCTGTTTTTT.

The CDR3 region is CASSQTDFLHGSSYEQFF. CDR3 nucleotides: TGCGCCAGCAGCCAGACGGACTTTCTCCATGGGAGCTCCTACGAGCAGTTCTTC. This rearrangement joins TRBV4-1 to TRBJ2-7, with a tentative D call TRBD2 (5 bases). The J call could be wrong; TRBJ2-1 is a better fit for the DNA end. Germline CDR1 is MGHRA and CDR2 is YSYEKL. This CDR3 region has 18 residues.

In this sample, this clonotype turned up many times. The rearrangement joins TRBV27 to TRBJ2-7, with TRBD2 matching over 11 bases. J lost 5 bases, V lost 0 bases, and 6 bases had no gene match. Germline V lookup: CDR1 MNHEY, CDR2 SMNVEV (reference sequence). The CDR3 totals 16 residues. The CDR3 is CASSLSGTSGTDEQYF. CDR3 coding DNA: TGTGCCAGCAGTTTATCAGGGACTAGCGGCACGGACGAGCAGTACTTC.

This chain uses TRBV7-2 with TRBJ1-6; 8 bases are shared with TRBD1. The CDR3 has 16 residues. With 2 bases clipped from V and 10 bases from J, the junction kept 10 bases outside the gene matches. CDR1 is SGHTA, CDR2 FQGNSA, per germline. The CDR3 sequence is CASSLRTGPPYSPLHF. Here the CDR3 DNA reads TGTGCCAGCAGCTTACGGACAGGGCCACCTTACTCACCCCTCCACTTT.

This clonotype appeared many times. The chain links TRBV20-1 to TRBJ1-2; TRBD1 matches 7 bases. The CDR3 is 16 amino acids. With V trimmed by 1 base and J by 3 bases, 11 bases remained unmatched. Germline CDR1 is DFQATT and CDR2 is SNEGSKA (reference sequence). CDR3 loop: CSARARQGLDYYGYTF. The CDR3 nucleotides read TGCAGTGCTAGAGCCCGACAGGGCCTTGATTACTATGGCTACACCTTC.

This clonotype was recorded many times. The genes are TRBV20-1 and TRBJ2-7, with D possibly TRBD1 on 5 matching bases. This CDR3 has 13 amino acids. With 6 bases removed from V and 6 bases from J, the gap between germline ends came to 18 bases. Germline loops: CDR1 DFQATT, CDR2 SNEGSKA (reference sequence). CDR3 sequence: CSASRVSLGEQYF. CDR3 nucleotides: TGCAGTGCGTCCAGGGTTTCCCTGGGCGAGCAGTACTTC.

This clonotype was counted many times. The chain combines TRBV27 with TRBJ1-5; D uncertain. The CDR3 is made up of 14 amino acids. CDR1 is MNHEY, CDR2 SMNVEV, per germline (reference sequence). V lost 4 bases and J lost 0, with 7 bases in between. In DNA form, the CDR3 reads TGTGCCAGCAGTTACGGTCCTAGCAATCAGCCCCAGCATTTT. It yields the protein CASSYGPSNQPQHF.

Many counts were recorded for this clonotype. The rearrangement joins TRBV5-1 to TRBJ2-5, with a possible D match to TRBD2 (6 bases). The V gene's germline CDR1 is SGHRS and CDR2 YFSETQ. There are 18 residues in the CDR3. Deletions cut 4 bases from V and 5 bases from J, with 27 bases between. The CDR3 reads CASSGGTSARRVYETQYF. The CDR3 DNA sequence: TGCGCCAGCAGCGGTGGGACTTCCGCCCGAAGAGTGTATGAGACCCAGTACTTC. Based on the CDR3 plus reference TRBV5-1 and TRBJ2-5, the full variable domain is KAGVTQTPRYLIKTRGQQVTLSCSPISGHRSVSWYQQTPGQGLQFLFEYFSETQRNKGNFPGRFSGRQFSNSRSEMNVSTLELGDSALYLCASSGGTSARRVYETQYFGPGTRLLVL.